This T cell receptor (beta chain) is from a study of regulatory T cells in long-lasting Graves disease. Study findings and constraints: Under persistent disease, TRBV28, TRBJ1-2 and TRBJ2-5 were used preferentially. Relative to newly diagnosed Graves' patients, persistent ones had lower TCR diversity.

The length of the CDR3 is 24 residues. V lost 3 bases and J lost 2; bases outside the gene matches: 30. Time point defined: persistent/refractory GD, antithyroid drugs over 5 years with positive TRAb. Extracted PBMC RNA gave rise to the TCR library. In each case, Graves' disease was diagnosed per American Thyroid Association guidelines. This clonotype was found a few times. What it binds is unknown. Arm-PCR with iRepertoire HTBI primers amplified the CDR3 regions for these TCR beta libraries. TCRdb called the multiplex PCR reads again in MiXCR, with one record for every CDR3 protein. The sample carries approximately 690,000 distinct CDR3 sequences, approximately 31% recorded once.

Sequenced here: peripheral blood mononuclear cells (PBMCs), sampled when the disease was refractory, from a patient treated with antithyroid drugs. The clonotype was recovered from a female donor with Graves disease. The J gene is TRBJ2-2, the V gene TRBV12-3 or TRBV12-4; the match to TRBD2 covers 7 bases. The DNA for the CDR3 is TGTGCCAGCAGTTTTGGAGTGAATCCCCTAGCGGAAAACCGGAGAACCACTAACACCGGGGAGCTGTTTTTT. It encodes CASSFGVNPLAENRRTTNTGELFF.